What follows describes a single T cell receptor beta chain. The antigen is undetermined. A junction end diverges from the germline sequence, so it may reflect a read error. The library came from three nested PCR rounds adapted from ARM-PCR protocols. Using its own MiXCR run on the multiplex PCR reads, TCRdb lists one record per CDR3 protein. The data contain 60,000 to 90,000 distinct CDR3 sequences, roughly 80% of them singletons. The template was RNA from unsorted bulk tissue. The record originates from a study of tumor and adjacent non-tumor tissue in lung cancer. Study-level results: Shorter survival was associated with higher TCR diversity in tumors. In normal lung, the top 100 clones were significantly more dominant than in tumor.

Germline lookup yields CDR1 SEHNR and CDR2 FQNEAQ (reference sequence). This CDR3 contains 14 residues. This rearrangement joins TRBV7-9 to TRBJ2-3, with D perhaps TRBD2 (5 bases). This receptor was identified in a woman in her forties or fifties with non-small cell lung cancer. Sequences were obtained from lung tumor tissue. This CDR3 reads CASSSERFTVTQYF. The CDR3 region has the DNA TGTGCCAGCAGCTCTGAGCGGTTCACAGTTACGCAGTATTTT.